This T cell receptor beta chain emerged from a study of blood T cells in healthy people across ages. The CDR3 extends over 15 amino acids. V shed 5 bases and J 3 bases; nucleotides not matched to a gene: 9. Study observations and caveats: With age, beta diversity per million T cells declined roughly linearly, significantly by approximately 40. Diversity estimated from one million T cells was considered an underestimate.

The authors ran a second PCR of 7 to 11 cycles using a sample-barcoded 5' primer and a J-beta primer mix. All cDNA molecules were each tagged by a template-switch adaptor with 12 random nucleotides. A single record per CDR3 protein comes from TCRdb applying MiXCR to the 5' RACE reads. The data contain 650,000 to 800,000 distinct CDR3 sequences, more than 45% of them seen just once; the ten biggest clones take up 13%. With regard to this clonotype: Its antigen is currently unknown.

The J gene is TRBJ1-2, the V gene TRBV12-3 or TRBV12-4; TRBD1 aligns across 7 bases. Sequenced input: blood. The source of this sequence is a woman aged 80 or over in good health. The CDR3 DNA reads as TGTGCCAGCAGTCCAATGAGAGGGGGCCACTATGGCTACACCTTC. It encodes CASSPMRGGHYGYTF.